The clone carrying this T cell receptor beta chain came up a few times. What it recognizes is unknown. Time point here: pre-sensitization, week 0. Treatment in this sample: therapeutic diphenylcyclopropenone sensitization with weekly scalp DPC. Drawing of blood took place ahead of applying each patch test. This specimen belongs to a study of human T cells and chemical hapten exposure. For the study at large: The patient population, which was mostly female, had alopecia areata, totalis or universalis. Study-level results: Versus controls, expanded TCRs had significantly more large CDR3 similarity clusters.

Germline trimming cut 2 bases from V and 4 bases from J; bases unmatched to any gene: 5. From germline, CDR1 is SGHTA and CDR2 FQGNSA. The CDR3 is 15 amino acids. TCRdb processed the RACE reads anew with MiXCR; each CDR3 protein has one entry. This table has 200,000 to 300,000 distinct CDR3 sequences, about 8.6% appearing once. The chain has TRBV7-2 and TRBJ2-1; 7 nucleotides match TRBD2. This receptor was identified in a woman in her thirties or forties with alopecia areata. Some clones in this sample may be carry-over from other donors' samples. The sample was whole blood, taken in connection with sensitization to the hapten diphenylcyclopropenone (DPC). The CDR3 region is CASSLRSGAYNEQFF. DNA for the CDR3: TGTGCCAGCAGCTTAAGGAGCGGGGCGTACAATGAGCAGTTCTTC.